This TCR beta chain was retrieved from a study of shared clonotypes between healthy human individuals. This CDR3 region has 16 residues. Trimming took off 1 base at V and 9 bases at J, with 19 bases between the two ends. CDR1 and CDR2 from the germline V gene are SGHAT and FQNNGV. TCRdb's copy holds only in-frame clones and misses some; the assay was immunoSEQ multiplex PCR. Of about 480,000 clones in the sample, over 75% were seen once. The receptor's source is a woman aged 35 to 49 in good health. Some clones in this sample may be carry-over from other donors' samples. V gene TRBV11-2 combines with J gene TRBJ2-1; D is perhaps TRBD1 or TRBD2 (7 bases each). The sample comprised PBMCs. The CDR3 bases are TGTGCCAGCAGCTTAGTAGCGCACCAGGGGGGGGGTGAGCAGTTCTTC. Translated, it gives CASSLVAHQGGGEQFF.